This entry describes one T cell receptor beta chain. Germline V gives CDR1 KGHSH, CDR2 LQKENI. Losses at the gene ends were 4 bases for V and 4 bases for J; bases not matched to a gene: 2. There are 14 residues in the CDR3. This entry is derived from a study of blood T cell repertoires in COVID-19. About the research overall: The United States, Italy and Spain provided the acute and convalescent COVID-19 samples. The cDNA or gDNA used as material had been derived from T cells, B-cell-depleted T cells, or PBMCs.

Original data processing: Amplification with reference gene primers provided the estimates of nucleated cell counts. Here immunoSEQ multiplex PCR was the method, and the copy in TCRdb shows in-frame clones only, minus some. The D gene and trimming were derived from the DNA, and the V and J assignments and clone size from that table. The sample lists approximately 200,000 clones; under 85% were seen once. Sample: peripheral blood. The source is a man in his fifties or sixties with active or convalescent COVID-19. The rearrangement links TRBV18 to TRBJ2-2; 8 positions agree with TRBD1. CDR3 DNA: TGTGCCAGCTCACTTGACAGGGGCACCGGGGAGCTGTTTTTT. This encodes CASSLDRGTGELFF.